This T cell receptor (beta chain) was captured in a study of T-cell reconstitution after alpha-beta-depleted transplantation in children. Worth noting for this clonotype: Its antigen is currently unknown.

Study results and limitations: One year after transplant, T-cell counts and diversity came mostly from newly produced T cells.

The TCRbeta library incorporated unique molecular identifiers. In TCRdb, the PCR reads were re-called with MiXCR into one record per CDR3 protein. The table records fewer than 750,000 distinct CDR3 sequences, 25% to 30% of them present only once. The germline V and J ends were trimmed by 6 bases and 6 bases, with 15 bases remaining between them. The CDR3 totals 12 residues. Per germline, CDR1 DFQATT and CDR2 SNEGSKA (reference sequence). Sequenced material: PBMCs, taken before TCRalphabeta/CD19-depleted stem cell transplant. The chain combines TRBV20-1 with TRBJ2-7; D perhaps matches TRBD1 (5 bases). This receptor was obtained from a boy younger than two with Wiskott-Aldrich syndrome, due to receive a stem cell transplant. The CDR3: CSAQGVGLEQYF. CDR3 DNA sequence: TGCAGTGCGCAGGGCGTAGGGCTCGAGCAGTACTTC.